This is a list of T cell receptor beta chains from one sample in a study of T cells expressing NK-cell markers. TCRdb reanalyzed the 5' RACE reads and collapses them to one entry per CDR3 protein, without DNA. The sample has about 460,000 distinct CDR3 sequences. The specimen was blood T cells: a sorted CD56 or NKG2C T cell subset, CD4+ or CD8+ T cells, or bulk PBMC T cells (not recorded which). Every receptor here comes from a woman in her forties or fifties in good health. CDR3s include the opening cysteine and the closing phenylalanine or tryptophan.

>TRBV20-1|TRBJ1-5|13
CSAREKGIGPQHF
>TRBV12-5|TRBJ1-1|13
CASGLVGGAEAFF
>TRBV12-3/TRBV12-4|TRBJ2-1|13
CASTVGLAGKQFF
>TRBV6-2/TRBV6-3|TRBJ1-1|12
CASSTPGQGAFF
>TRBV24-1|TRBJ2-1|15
CATSDFVAGGYEQFF
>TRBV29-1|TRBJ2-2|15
CSVEVLAGVHGELFF
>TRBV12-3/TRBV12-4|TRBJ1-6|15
CASSLVGGRGSPLHF
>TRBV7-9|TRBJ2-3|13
CASSLDPLRVQYF
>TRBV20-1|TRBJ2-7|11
CSARRTNEQYF
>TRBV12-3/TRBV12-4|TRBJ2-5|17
CASMPSGSPDTQETQYF
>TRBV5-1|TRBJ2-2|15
CASSLPGDFTGELFF
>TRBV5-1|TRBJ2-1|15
CASSLAGSIRNEQFF
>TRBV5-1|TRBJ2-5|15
CASSSTGTGGETQYF
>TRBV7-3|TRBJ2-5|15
CASSRSGISQETQYF
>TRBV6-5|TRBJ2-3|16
CASSYGVAGGPNTQYF
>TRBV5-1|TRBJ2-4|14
CASSLGLAGNIQYF
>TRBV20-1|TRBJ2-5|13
CSARIAGAGTQYF
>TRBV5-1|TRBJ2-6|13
CASAAAGANVLTF
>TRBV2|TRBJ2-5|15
CASSYPAGNQETQYF
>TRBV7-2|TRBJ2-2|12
CASSLWSGELFF
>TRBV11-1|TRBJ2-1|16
CASRPGTSGRRPEQFF
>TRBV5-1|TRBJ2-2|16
CASSPRSLSGTGELFF
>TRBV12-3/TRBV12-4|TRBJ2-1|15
CASSFRYLQGNEQFF
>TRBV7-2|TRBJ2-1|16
CASSRAGQGSYNEQFF
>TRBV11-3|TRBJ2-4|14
CASSLETGQNIQYF
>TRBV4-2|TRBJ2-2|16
CASSPLGGTNTGELFF
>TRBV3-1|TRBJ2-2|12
CACTGLSGELFF
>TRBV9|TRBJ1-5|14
CASSVGSSVQPQHF
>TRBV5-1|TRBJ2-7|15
CASSLLGGHSYEQYF
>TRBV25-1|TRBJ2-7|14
CASSESGRAYEQYF
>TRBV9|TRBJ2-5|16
CASSVAGRGFEETQYF
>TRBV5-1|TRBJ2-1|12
CASSGTSNEQFF
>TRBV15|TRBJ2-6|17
CATSSGVRGGGANVLTF
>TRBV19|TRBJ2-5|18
CASSIVPLLAGERETQYF
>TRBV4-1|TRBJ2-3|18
CASSQASLAGARTDTQYF
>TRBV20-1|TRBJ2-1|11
CSASFVDEQFF
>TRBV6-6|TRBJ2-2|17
CASSQIGGGPGTGELFF
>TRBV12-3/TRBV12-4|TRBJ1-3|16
CASSYIQGPRGNTIYF
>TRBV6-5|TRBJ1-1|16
CASSYSRVLPNTEAFF
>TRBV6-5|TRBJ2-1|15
CASSYELAGGNEQFF
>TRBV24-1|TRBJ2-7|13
CATSEAESYEQYF
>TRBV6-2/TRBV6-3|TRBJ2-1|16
CASSYVAGFSYNEQFF
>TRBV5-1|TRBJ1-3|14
CASSWTDTGNTIYF
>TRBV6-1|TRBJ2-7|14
CASSMYGGSYEQYF
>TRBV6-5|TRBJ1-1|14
CASSRLILNTEAFF
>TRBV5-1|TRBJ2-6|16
CASSLEGGGGANVLTF
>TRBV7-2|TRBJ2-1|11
CASTRTGEQFF